The sequence of this TCR beta chain was determined in a study of blood T cell repertoires in COVID-19. Study at large: Spain, Italy and the United States supplied samples that represented acute and convalescent COVID-19.

The table lists this clone with a count of one. Trimming took 5 bases from V and 2 from J, leaving 13 bases between them. Germline assignment: CDR1 MNHEY and CDR2 SMNVEV (reference sequence). The CDR3 has 14 residues. Profiled with immunoSEQ multiplex PCR; TCRdb holds only in-frame clones, not every one. The sample holds a few hundred thousand clones; nearly 90% are singletons and the top ten take around 2.3%. Sequencing was performed on peripheral blood. This sequence joins TRBV27 and TRBJ2-7, with a tentative D call TRBD1 (5 bases). The TCR comes from a woman aged 55-70 years with COVID-19, enrolled during active disease. The CDR3 DNA follows: TGTGCCAGCAGTACCAAACAGGAAACCTACGAGCAGTACTTC. It specifies CASSTKQETYEQYF.